This passage covers 21 T cell receptor beta chains from one sample sequenced in a study of cytomegalovirus exposure and HLA in healthy donors. The PCR was carried out with 60 Vbeta primers and 13 Jbeta primers. The data were produced by immunoSEQ multiplex PCR, yet TCRdb's version contains in-frame clones alone and is incomplete. The sample records 150,000 to 200,000 clones, about 72% being singletons. Source material: PBMCs. Receptors originate from a man aged 50 to 60 in good health and CMV-seropositive.

The J gene is TRBJ2-6, the V gene TRBV2; 10 bases line up with TRBD2. V trimming: 4 bases; J trimming: 2 bases; junction bases outside the gene matches: 11. Germline loops: CDR1 SNHLY, CDR2 FYNNEI. The CDR3 loop spans 19 amino acids. As DNA, the CDR3 is TGTGCCAGCAGTGTACAGTCGGTAGCGGGGGGTCCTGGGGCCAACGTCCTGACTTTC. It is translated as CASSVQSVAGGPGANVLTF.

V is TRBV27 and J is TRBJ2-3; D uncertain. This CDR3 has 13 amino acids. Germline lookup yields CDR1 MNHEY and CDR2 SMNVEV (reference sequence). The V and J ends lost 1 base and 4 bases respectively, with 6 bases between them. The CDR3 nucleotides are TGTGCCAGCAGTTTATTACGGGCAGATACGCAGTATTTT. Translated, it gives CASSLLRADTQYF.

The CDR3 loop is CASSLPGQGATYNSPLHF. The DNA of the CDR3 is TGTGCCAGCAGCTTACCGGGACAGGGGGCCACCTATAATTCACCCCTCCACTTT. The genes are TRBV7-9 and TRBJ1-6; TRBD1 matches 12 bases. Germline V lookup: CDR1 SEHNR, CDR2 FQNEAQ (reference sequence). V gave up 2 bases and J gave up 2 bases; unmatched junction bases: 4. The CDR3 runs 18 residues.

This clone showed up just once. The gene calls are TRBV6-5 and TRBJ1-2; 9 bases are a match to TRBD1. The CDR3 is 15 amino acids. Germline V lookup: CDR1 MNHEY, CDR2 SVGAGI. The J segment lost 6 bases and the V segment lost 6 bases, leaving 11 bases of the junction unmatched. CDR3 coding DNA: TGTGCCAGCAGCCCCCGGACAGGGGATCTGGATGGCTACACCTTC. This sequence encodes CASSPRTGDLDGYTF.

J is TRBJ2-2 and V is TRBV9, with TRBD1 identical over 9 bases. The V segment lost 0 bases and the J segment 4 bases; nucleotides outside the gene matches: 10. The CDR3 sequence is 18 residues long. Germline V gives CDR1 SGDLS, CDR2 YYNGEE. Here the CDR3 reads CASSVGLGRQGGTGELFF. The CDR3 DNA reads TGTGCCAGCAGCGTAGGATTGGGAAGACAGGGGGGCACCGGGGAGCTGTTTTTT.

The gene calls are TRBV5-1 and TRBJ2-3, with TRBD1 matching 9 bases. The ends lost 3 bases at V and 4 bases at J; junction bases unmatched: 6. There are 15 residues in the CDR3. Germline loops: CDR1 SGHRS, CDR2 YFSETQ. CDR3 sequence (DNA): TGCGCCAGCAGCTCGGGGACAGGGATTGCAGATACGCAGTATTTT. This sequence encodes CASSSGTGIADTQYF.

V and J are TRBV21-1 and TRBJ1-2; no DNA check was done on the table's D call, TRBD1. TRBV21-1 constitutes a pseudogene. The CDR3 runs to 14 residues. DNA for the CDR3: TGTGCCAGCAGCAAAACCCGGGCAGGGCAGGGCTACACCTTC. It translates to CASSKTRAGQGYTF.

The chain employs TRBV6-1 and TRBJ2-2; tentative D call: TRBD1 (7 bases). The CDR3 consists of 14 residues. The V gene's germline CDR1 is MNHNS and CDR2 SASEGT. Deletions cut 8 bases from V and 5 bases from J, with 15 bases between. The CDR3 protein is CASGRDRPTGELFF. CDR3 DNA sequence: TGTGCCAGCGGGCGGGACAGACCTACCGGGGAGCTGTTTTTT.

This chain links TRBV15 with TRBJ2-1; D remains unclear. Trimming left V 4 bases short and J 8 bases short, with 21 bases between. The CDR3 is made up of 16 amino acids. Germline-derived CDR1 and CDR2 are LNHNV and YYDKDF (reference sequence). The chain's CDR3 is CATSTVGKQNGYEQFF. CDR3 nucleotide sequence: TGTGCCACCAGCACAGTGGGCAAACAGAATGGCTATGAGCAGTTCTTC.

The genes are TRBV4-3 and TRBJ2-1; D is unresolved. In germline, CDR1 is LGHNA, CDR2 YSLEER. The CDR3 is 16 amino acids. Trimming left V 0 bases short and J 0 bases short, with 9 bases between. CDR3 sequence: CASSQESRSSYNEQFF. The DNA for the CDR3 is TGCGCCAGCAGCCAAGAAAGTCGGAGCTCCTACAATGAGCAGTTCTTC.

In this sample, this clone turned up once. The V gene is TRBV6-5, the J gene TRBJ1-5, with D perhaps matching TRBD1 (5 bases). With 5 bases removed from V and 5 bases from J, the gap between germline ends came to 13 bases. From germline, CDR1 is MNHEY and CDR2 SVGAGI. This CDR3 comprises 14 residues. DNA for the CDR3: TGTGCCAGCAGTCCGACTGGAGGGGATCAGCCCCAGCATTTT. Translating it yields CASSPTGGDQPQHF.

The V gene is TRBV7-2, the J gene TRBJ1-6; D ambiguous. The CDR3 runs 12 residues. The V gene lost 4 bases and the J gene lost 4 bases, with 2 bases spanning the gap. Germline V lookup: CDR1 SGHTA, CDR2 FQGNSA. The CDR3 is CASSSYNSPLHF. In nucleotides, the CDR3 is TGTGCCAGCAGCTCTTATAATTCACCCCTCCACTTT.

The CDR3 nucleotides are TGTGCCAGCAGCCAAGGTGAGGGAAGCACCCCCTACGAGCAGTACTTC. Its translation: CASSQGEGSTPYEQYF. The V call is TRBV6-6, the J call TRBJ2-7, with a tentative D call TRBD2 (5 bases). The CDR3 spans 16 residues. Germline V CDR1 and CDR2: MNHNY, SVGAGI (reference sequence). The V end lost 6 bases, the J end lost 2 bases, and 20 bases lay between the germline ends.

The chain has TRBV18 and TRBJ2-7, with TRBD1 matching over 9 bases. Germline V gives CDR1 KGHSH, CDR2 LQKENI. J gave up 4 bases and V 3 bases, and 7 bases lay outside the gene matches. The CDR3 contains 15 residues. The CDR3 is CASSPTGTGPYEQYF. The CDR3, as DNA: TGTGCCAGCTCACCGACCGGGACAGGGCCTTACGAGCAGTACTTC.

V gene TRBV10-3 combines with J gene TRBJ2-3; 7 bases line up with TRBD2. Germline V lookup: CDR1 ENHRY, CDR2 SYGVKD. The CDR3 consists of 16 residues. The junction had 8 bases not matched to a gene; V was cut back by 4 bases and J by 1 base. CDR3 sequence reads: CAISGSAGPGTDTQYF. DNA for the CDR3: TGTGCCATCAGTGGCTCAGCGGGGCCGGGCACAGATACGCAGTATTTT.

V is TRBV5-1 and J is TRBJ2-5, with TRBD2 as a possible D gene (6 bases). V lost 0 bases and J 2 bases, leaving 11 bases between the germline ends. The CDR3 covers 15 residues. Germline CDR1 SGHRS, CDR2 YFSETQ. As DNA, the CDR3 is TGCGCCAGCAGCTTGGCCAGGCGGGAACAAGAGACCCAGTACTTC. Its translation: CASSLARREQETQYF.

V is TRBV30 and J is TRBJ1-2; weak D call: TRBD1 (5 bases). This CDR3 has 13 amino acids. From germline, CDR1 is GTSNPN and CDR2 SVGIG (reference sequence). Trimming pared 4 bases from V and 3 bases from J, leaving 12 bases between. In DNA form, the CDR3 reads TGTGCCTGGAATGACGGACAACACTATGGCTACACCTTC. Its translation: CAWNDGQHYGYTF.

CDR3 in amino acids: CSVRVVGNQPQHF. The CDR3 DNA reads as TGCAGCGTCAGGGTTGTGGGCAATCAGCCCCAGCATTTT. This chain connects TRBV29-1 to TRBJ1-5, with a possible D match to TRBD1 (5 bases). There are 13 residues in the CDR3. Looked up from germline, CDR1 is SQVTM and CDR2 is ANQGSEA. Trimming shortened V by 6 bases and J by 2 bases, and 11 bases separated the two germline ends.

The rearrangement joins TRBV9 to TRBJ2-3, with TRBD2 matching over 7 bases. Germline loops: CDR1 SGDLS, CDR2 YYNGEE. Trimming at V came to 2 bases and at J to 2 bases, leaving 5 bases not matched to a gene. This CDR3 comprises 15 residues. This chain's CDR3 is CASSVGTTPTDTQYF. The CDR3 DNA follows: TGTGCCAGCAGCGTTGGGACTACCCCCACAGATACGCAGTATTTT.

This clone has just a few counts. The rearrangement joins TRBV12-5 to TRBJ2-1; D not resolved. The CDR3 spans 13 residues. In germline, CDR1 is LGHNT, CDR2 FRNRAP. V was clipped by 5 bases and J by 4 bases, with 9 bases between them. CDR3 loop: CASGLAEYNEQFF. DNA of the CDR3: TGTGCTAGTGGTCTCGCAGAATACAATGAGCAGTTCTTC.

The chain couples TRBV10-2 to TRBJ2-2, with D perhaps matching TRBD1 (7 bases). This CDR3 has 15 residues. Trimming shortened V by 6 bases and J by 2 bases, and 13 bases separated the two germline ends. In germline, CDR1 is WSHSY, CDR2 SAAADI. This CDR3 is CASRGGGSNTGELFF. DNA of the CDR3: TGCGCCAGCAGAGGAGGGGGCTCCAACACCGGGGAGCTGTTTTTT.